These 14 T cell receptor beta chains were all obtained from the same sample, sequenced in a study of blood T cells in healthy people across ages. PCR was performed a second time for roughly 7 to 11 cycles using a sample-barcoded 5' primer and a J-beta primer mix. TCRdb reanalysed the 5' RACE reads using MiXCR and keeps one entry per CDR3 protein. The table records approximately 1,000,000 distinct CDR3 sequences, 35% to 40% of them present only once. Sequenced input: blood. The receptors derive from a man younger than 30 in good health.

The sample holds many counts of this clonotype. The rearrangement joins TRBV10-3 to TRBJ2-3; the D is unclear. The CDR3 extends over 11 amino acids. Deletions cut 6 bases from V and 0 bases from J, with 1 base between. Per germline, CDR1 ENHRY and CDR2 SYGVKD. Here the CDR3 reads CAISSTDTQYF. CDR3 coding DNA: TGTGCCATCAGCAGCACAGATACGCAGTATTTT.

The chain combines TRBV18 with TRBJ1-5; D unclear. Germline V gene sequence: CDR1 KGHSH, CDR2 LQKENI. V dropped 3 bases and J dropped 1 base, with 7 bases sitting between them. The length of the CDR3 is 14 residues. The CDR3 coding sequence is TGTGCCAGCTCACCTCTGGACAGCAATCAGCCCCAGCATTTT. As protein: CASSPLDSNQPQHF.

This chain links TRBV28 with TRBJ1-1; D unresolved. Germline-derived CDR1 and CDR2 are MDHEN and SYDVKM. CDR3 length: 14 residues. V dropped 7 bases and J dropped 1 base, with 13 bases sitting between them. The CDR3 sequence is CASTSQGRNTEAFF. The CDR3, as DNA: TGTGCCAGCACTTCTCAAGGAAGGAACACTGAAGCTTTCTTT.

This clonotype has just a few counts. The rearrangement links TRBV12-3 or TRBV12-4 to TRBJ2-1; 15 nucleotides align to TRBD2. V lost 5 bases to trimming and J lost 10 bases; unmatched junction nucleotides: 12. The CDR3 has 17 residues. The CDR3 reads CASSGGSGTSGGSEQFF. The CDR3 DNA reads TGTGCCAGCAGTGGGGGGAGCGGGACTAGCGGGGGGTCAGAGCAGTTCTTC.

This clonotype was counted a few times. V gene TRBV4-2 combines with J gene TRBJ2-1; 12 nucleotides match TRBD2. Looked up from germline, CDR1 is LGHNA and CDR2 is YNFKEQ. The CDR3 contains 15 residues. The junction had 2 bases not matched to a gene; V was cut back by 3 bases and J by 5 bases. This CDR3 is CASSQTSGGNNEQFF. CDR3 coding DNA: TGTGCCAGCAGCCAGACTAGCGGGGGAAACAATGAGCAGTTCTTC.

The genes are TRBV24-1 and TRBJ2-6; D is ambiguous. The CDR3 totals 15 residues. V was cut by 5 bases and J by 0 bases, with 7 bases left in between. CDR1 is KGHDR and CDR2 is SFDVKD in the germline V gene. The CDR3 DNA reads TGTGCCACCAGTGGGTCGGTCTCTGGGGCCAACGTCCTGACTTTC. Its translation is CATSGSVSGANVLTF.

To note about this clonotype: A much larger clone sits a single nucleotide away, making a read error possible. This chain joins TRBV4-2 and TRBJ1-6; D gene ambiguous. The germline CDR1 and CDR2 sequences are LGHNA and YNFKEQ. CDR3 size: 12 residues. Here the CDR3 DNA reads TGTGCCGGCAGCCAAGCTCAATCACCCCTCCACTTT. It yields the protein CAGSQAQSPLHF.

Many counts were recorded for this clonotype. The chain employs TRBV7-9 and TRBJ1-6; no reliable D call. Trimming shortened V by 1 base and J by 7 bases, and 5 bases separated the two germline ends. There are 13 residues in the CDR3. Germline CDR1 SEHNR, CDR2 FQNEAQ (reference sequence). The CDR3 protein is CASSLDGNSPLHF. CDR3 nucleotide sequence: TGTGCCAGCAGCTTAGATGGGAATTCACCCCTCCACTTT.

The chain is built from TRBV12-3 or TRBV12-4 and TRBJ1-4, with D uncertain. The CDR3 sequence is 12 residues long. Trimming cost V 5 bases and J 7 bases, with 8 bases left between them. The DNA for the CDR3 is TGTGCCAGCAGTCCGATGGGTGAAAAACTGTTTTTT. Its protein product is CASSPMGEKLFF.

This clonotype came up a few times. The chain couples TRBV29-1 to TRBJ2-5; 10 bases match TRBD2. The CDR3 is made up of 14 amino acids. V shed 4 bases, J shed 2 bases, and the junction held 4 bases outside the gene matches. CDR1 and CDR2 from the germline V gene are SQVTM and ANQGSEA. The CDR3 is CSVVLAGVQETQYF. CDR3 bases: TGCAGCGTTGTCCTAGCGGGGGTGCAAGAGACCCAGTACTTC.

The V gene is TRBV27, the J gene TRBJ2-7; 9 bases are a match to TRBD2. The germline V gene has CDR1 MNHEY and CDR2 SMNVEV (reference sequence). V was pared by 5 bases and J by 2 bases, with 4 bases of the junction left unmatched. This CDR3 region has 14 residues. This CDR3 reads CASSQSSGTYEQYF. CDR3 nucleotide sequence: TGTGCCAGCAGTCAATCTAGCGGGACCTACGAGCAGTACTTC.

The CDR3 is CAISEPRTGGLNTEAFF. CDR3 DNA sequence: TGTGCCATCAGTGAGCCCCGGACAGGGGGGTTGAACACTGAAGCTTTCTTT. The chain links TRBV10-3 to TRBJ1-1; TRBD1 agrees at 10 bases. V gave up 2 bases and J gave up 0 bases; unmatched junction bases: 6. This CDR3 spans 17 amino acids. Germline lookup yields CDR1 ENHRY and CDR2 SYGVKD.

This clonotype was found a few times. The chain couples TRBV12-3 or TRBV12-4 to TRBJ1-5; 7 bases are shared with TRBD1. The V and J ends lost 6 bases and 5 bases, in that order; junction bases with no gene match: 10. The CDR3 is made up of 15 amino acids. CDR3 bases: TGTGCCAGCAGCCAAAGCGGACAGGTTTATCAGCCCCAGCATTTT. This encodes CASSQSGQVYQPQHF.

The chain combines TRBV2 with TRBJ1-1; no clear D gene. This CDR3 has 15 residues. V shed 1 base and J shed 0 bases, with 9 bases lying between them. Germline V gene lookup returns CDR1 SNHLY and CDR2 FYNNEI. The CDR3 nucleotides read TGTGCCAGCAGTGAAGGTGTCACCTTGAACACTGAAGCTTTCTTT. Amino acid sequence: CASSEGVTLNTEAFF.